The 7 T cell receptor beta chains below all came from one sample that was sequenced in a study of shared clonotypes between healthy human individuals. Generated by immunoSEQ multiplex PCR, the TCRdb table keeps only in-frame clones and is missing some. The repertoire consists of roughly 660,000 clones, with 90% occurring once and the leading ten covering about 33%. The sample was memory CD8+ T cells from PBMCs. The subset denotes: CD45RO+ cells pooled with CCR7-negative TemRA cells. Receptors were obtained from a young man in good health. Some clones in this sample may be carry-over from other donors' samples.

The V call is TRBV6-5, the J call TRBJ2-5; TRBD2 matches 9 bases. The CDR3 length is 15 residues. J lost 4 bases, V lost 4 bases, and 7 bases had no gene match. Germline V gene data show CDR1 as MNHEY and CDR2 as SVGAGI. CDR3 protein: CASSWEREVRETQYF. Here the CDR3 DNA reads TGTGCCAGCAGTTGGGAGCGGGAGGTCCGAGAGACCCAGTACTTC.

The V call is TRBV2, the J call TRBJ1-2, with D unresolved. V lost 0 bases to trimming and J lost 3 bases, with 2 bases between them. This CDR3 is built from 12 residues. From germline, CDR1 is SNHLY and CDR2 FYNNEI. The CDR3 nucleotides read TGTGCCAGCAGTGAAGCCTACTATGGCTACACCTTC. Translation: CASSEAYYGYTF.

The rearrangement links TRBV11-2 to TRBJ2-7; 7 nucleotides align to TRBD1. This CDR3 contains 13 residues. V shed 5 bases, J shed 4 bases, and the junction held 5 bases outside the gene matches. CDR1 SGHAT and CDR2 FQNNGV come from the germline V gene. CDR3 DNA: TGTGCCAGCAGCGGGGACAGAGTATACGAGCAGTACTTC. It encodes CASSGDRVYEQYF.

This rearrangement joins TRBV6-5 to TRBJ2-7; D possibly corresponds to TRBD2 (6 bases). Germline CDR1 reads MNHEY; CDR2 reads SVGAGI. The CDR3 spans 14 residues. Trimming took off 7 bases at V and 2 bases at J, with 15 bases between the two ends. The CDR3 coding sequence is TGTGCCAGCACCTCGGGGGACTCTCCCTACGAGCAGTACTTC. Amino acids: CASTSGDSPYEQYF.

A word on this clone: Other nucleotide sequences from this sample produce the same CDR3. The V gene is TRBV9, the J gene TRBJ2-3; a possible D gene is TRBD2 (5 bases). The CDR3 length is 12 residues. Between the trimmed V and J ends, which lost 0 bases and 6 bases, there was a span of 5 bases. The germline V gene encodes CDR1 SGDLS and CDR2 YYNGEE. CDR3 bases: TGTGCCAGCAGCGTAGCGGGGGATACGCAGTATTTT. The encoded protein is CASSVAGDTQYF.

The CDR3 DNA is TGCAGCGTCCGGGACAGGATCTCCTACGAGCAGTACTTC. Residues: CSVRDRISYEQYF. The gene calls are TRBV29-1 and TRBJ2-7; 8 nucleotides align to TRBD1. Per the germline V gene, CDR1 is SQVTM and CDR2 is ANQGSEA. The V gene end was trimmed by 6 bases and the J gene end by 0 bases; junction bases not matched to a gene: 4. The CDR3 is 13 residues long.

This clone appeared once. V is TRBV27 and J is TRBJ2-1; D tentatively fits TRBD1 or TRBD2 (6 bases each). The germline V gene encodes CDR1 MNHEY and CDR2 SMNVEV (reference sequence). The CDR3 sequence is 17 residues long. Trimming stripped 1 base from V and 5 bases from J, with 18 bases between. The CDR3 here is CASSLLMYGGMHNEQFF. In DNA form, the CDR3 reads TGTGCCAGCAGTTTATTAATGTACGGGGGCATGCACAATGAGCAGTTCTTC.